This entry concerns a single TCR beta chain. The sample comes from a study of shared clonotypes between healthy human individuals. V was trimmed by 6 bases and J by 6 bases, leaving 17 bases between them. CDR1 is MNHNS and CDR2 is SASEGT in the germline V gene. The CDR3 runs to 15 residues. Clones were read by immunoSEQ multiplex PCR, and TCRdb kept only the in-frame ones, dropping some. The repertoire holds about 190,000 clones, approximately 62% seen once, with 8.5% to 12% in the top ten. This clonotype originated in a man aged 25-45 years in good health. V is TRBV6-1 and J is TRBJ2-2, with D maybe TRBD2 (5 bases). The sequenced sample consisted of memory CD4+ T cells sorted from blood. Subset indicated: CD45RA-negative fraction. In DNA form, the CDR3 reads TGTGCCAGCAGGGCAAATCTCGGGATATCCGGGGAGCTGTTTTTT. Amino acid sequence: CASRANLGISGELFF.